What follows are 32 T cell receptor beta chains derived from one specimen sequenced in a study of T cells after yellow fever vaccination. Each CDR3 protein gets one entry after TCRdb re-called the 5' RACE reads with MiXCR. The data show 200,000 to 300,000 distinct CDR3 sequences, over 10% seen once. The specimen was CD4+ T cells sorted from PBMCs, collected 45 days after the yellow fever booster vaccination. These receptors were obtained from a man in his thirties or forties who received the YFV17D yellow fever vaccine.

This clonotype was counted only a few times. V is TRBV6-6 and J is TRBJ2-7; 8 nucleotides agree with TRBD2. The trim removed 5 bases at V and 3 bases at J, leaving 3 bases unmatched. The CDR3 covers 13 residues. Germline CDR1 and CDR2: MNHNY and SVGAGI (reference sequence). As DNA, the CDR3 is TGTGCCAGCAGTAAGGGACTAGACTACGAGCAGTACTTC. This translates into CASSKGLDYEQYF.

The chain joins TRBV18 to TRBJ2-7; a weak D match, TRBD2 (5 bases). The CDR3 contains 12 residues. CDR1 and CDR2 (germline): KGHSH, LQKENI. V lost 2 bases, J lost 6 bases, and 8 bases lay in between. The CDR3 protein is CASSPTRPEQYF. CDR3 DNA: TGTGCCAGCTCACCAACTAGGCCCGAGCAGTACTTC.

The chain recombines TRBV6-6 with TRBJ2-7; D remains ambiguous. V was shortened by 11 bases and J by 5 bases, with 7 bases between the two germline ends. Germline V CDR1 and CDR2: MNHNY, SVGAGI (reference sequence). The CDR3 runs 9 residues. The CDR3 DNA is TGTGCCCCCTGGGACGAGCAGTACTTC. Amino acid sequence: CAPWDEQYF.

The V gene is TRBV6-2 or TRBV6-3, the J gene TRBJ2-2; the match to TRBD1 covers 8 bases. With 6 bases clipped from V and 5 bases from J, the junction kept 5 bases outside the gene matches. In germline, CDR1 is MNHEY, CDR2 SVGEGT. The CDR3 is 14 residues long. The CDR3 is CASRAGGKTGELFF. The CDR3 DNA follows: TGTGCCAGCAGGGCAGGGGGCAAGACCGGGGAGCTGTTTTTT.

Many counts were recorded for this clonotype. V and J are TRBV7-6 and TRBJ2-7, with D hard to call. CDR1 SGHVS and CDR2 FNYEAQ come from the germline V gene. Deletions cut 1 base from V and 3 bases from J, with 7 bases between. The CDR3 runs 13 residues. DNA of the CDR3: TGTGCCAGCAGCTTAGAGGCAGGCTACGAGCAGTACTTC. It yields the protein CASSLEAGYEQYF.

In its sample, this clonotype was seen a few times. The chain carries TRBV5-1 and TRBJ2-7; 11 nucleotides line up with TRBD2. CDR1 is SGHRS, CDR2 YFSETQ, per germline. The CDR3 has 14 amino acids. The junction had 3 bases not matched to a gene; V was cut back by 4 bases and J by 3 bases. As DNA, the CDR3 is TGCGCCAGCAGCGAAACTAGCGGGAGCTACGAGCAGTACTTC. Translating it yields CASSETSGSYEQYF.

This clonotype was recorded a few times. The gene calls are TRBV5-1 and TRBJ2-7, with 10 positions matching TRBD2. The germline CDR1 and CDR2 sequences are SGHRS and YFSETQ. The CDR3 is 19 residues long. With V trimmed by 6 bases and J by 2 bases, 20 bases remained unmatched. The CDR3 DNA is TGCGCCAGCATCCCGGGCCAGGACCGAAATAGCGGGGGGCCCTACGAGCAGTACTTC. Its translation is CASIPGQDRNSGGPYEQYF.

The rearrangement uses TRBV14 and TRBJ2-5; 7 positions match TRBD2. V shed 0 bases and J 7 bases; nucleotides not matched to a gene: 8. The CDR3 runs 15 residues. Germline V lookup: CDR1 SGHDN, CDR2 FVKESK. The DNA of the CDR3 is TGTGCCAGCAGCCAAGATTGGGGACCGGGGGGGACCCAGTACTTC. This encodes CASSQDWGPGGTQYF.

The chain joins TRBV7-6 to TRBJ2-2; 12 nucleotides line up with TRBD2. In germline, CDR1 is SGHVS, CDR2 FNYEAQ. J lost 6 bases, V lost 0 bases, and 2 bases had no gene match. The CDR3 loop spans 16 amino acids. The CDR3 here is CASSLARLAGAGELFF. CDR3 nucleotide sequence: TGTGCCAGCAGCTTAGCGCGACTAGCGGGAGCCGGGGAGCTGTTTTTT.

The sample holds a few counts of this clonotype. The J gene is TRBJ1-3, the V gene TRBV20-1; TRBD1 matches at 8 bases. The V gene end was trimmed by 6 bases and the J gene end by 1 base; junction bases not matched to a gene: 5. This CDR3 comprises 14 residues. Germline V gives CDR1 DFQATT, CDR2 SNEGSKA (reference sequence). The CDR3 nucleotides read TGCAGTGCCAGCCGGACAGGGTCTGGAAACACCATATATTTT. It yields the protein CSASRTGSGNTIYF.

This clonotype occurred many times. V gene TRBV27 combines with J gene TRBJ1-2, with TRBD1 matching 11 bases. The germline V gene has CDR1 MNHEY and CDR2 SMNVEV (reference sequence). J gave up 4 bases and V 6 bases, and 4 bases lay outside the gene matches. The CDR3 is made up of 14 amino acids. In DNA form, the CDR3 reads TGTGCCAGCAGACGGACAGGGGGCGCCTATGGCTACACCTTC. Residues: CASRRTGGAYGYTF.

This clonotype occurred a few times. This sequence joins TRBV29-1 and TRBJ2-7, with 9 bases fitting TRBD2. This CDR3 spans 13 amino acids. Germline loops: CDR1 SQVTM, CDR2 ANQGSEA. Trimming at V came to 0 bases and at J to 6 bases, leaving 3 bases not matched to a gene. Written as DNA, the CDR3 is TGCAGCGTTGAAGAGCGGGAGGGGGTCGAGCAGTACTTC. Translation gives CSVEEREGVEQYF.

V is TRBV4-3 and J is TRBJ1-6; D is ambiguous. Trimming took off 1 base at V and 6 bases at J, with 13 bases between the two ends. Germline V lookup: CDR1 LGHNA, CDR2 YSLEER. The CDR3 spans 16 residues. This chain's CDR3 is CASSQGYGEANSPLHF. The CDR3 region has the DNA TGCGCCAGCAGCCAAGGTTATGGGGAAGCTAATTCACCCCTCCACTTT.

This clonotype was observed a few times. The V and J genes are TRBV5-1 and TRBJ2-1; possible D gene TRBD2, 6 bases. Germline V lookup: CDR1 SGHRS, CDR2 YFSETQ. V lost 5 bases and J 5 bases, leaving 20 bases between the germline ends. CDR3 length equals 16 residues. Written as DNA, the CDR3 is TGCGCCAGCAGTCTGCCCCTGGGGGGACTGAACAATGAGCAGTTCTTC. Its protein is CASSLPLGGLNNEQFF.

This clonotype was seen only a few times. The V and J genes are TRBV6-1 and TRBJ2-7, with TRBD1 matching over 11 bases. The CDR3 covers 15 residues. V lost 1 base, J lost 3 bases, and 2 bases stayed unmatched. In germline, CDR1 is MNHNS, CDR2 SASEGT. CDR3 amino acids: CASSEGTGGFYEQYF. CDR3 nucleotide sequence: TGTGCCAGCAGTGAAGGGACAGGGGGCTTCTACGAGCAGTACTTC.

There are a few counts of this clonotype. The chain uses TRBV10-3 and TRBJ2-3, with D possibly being TRBD1 (9 bases). This CDR3 contains 17 residues. From germline, CDR1 is ENHRY and CDR2 SYGVKD. V shed 4 bases and J shed 4 bases, with 21 bases lying between them. The CDR3 DNA is TGTGCCATCAGTGCGGGACAGGGAAGCGGGAGCGCAGATACGCAGTATTTT. Translating it yields CAISAGQGSGSADTQYF.

A few counts support this clonotype. V usage is TRBV5-4 and J usage is TRBJ2-7; D unresolved. The CDR3 has 13 amino acids. Germline values: CDR1 SGHNT, CDR2 YYREEE (reference sequence). The ends were cut back, 1 base at V and 5 bases at J, with 10 bases in the middle. The CDR3 reads CASSLNRRDEQYF. DNA for the CDR3: TGTGCCAGCAGCTTGAATAGGAGAGACGAGCAGTACTTC.

In its sample, this clonotype was seen a few times. This sequence joins TRBV20-1 and TRBJ2-5; D is perhaps TRBD1 (6 bases). Per germline, CDR1 DFQATT and CDR2 SNEGSKA (reference sequence). The CDR3 runs to 15 residues. The germline V and J ends were trimmed by 7 bases and 5 bases, with 23 bases remaining between them. The CDR3 DNA is TGCAGTGTAAAGCCGGGACAACCAGGGGAGGAGACCCAGTACTTC. Translation: CSVKPGQPGEETQYF.

This clonotype was seen a handful of times. The rearrangement joins TRBV10-2 to TRBJ1-3; D is unclear. V dropped 8 bases and J dropped 0 bases, with 14 bases sitting between them. Germline values: CDR1 WSHSY, CDR2 SAAADI. The CDR3 covers 15 residues. CDR3 amino acids: CASGAGTNSGNTIYF. Here the CDR3 DNA reads TGCGCCAGCGGAGCAGGAACGAACTCTGGAAACACCATATATTTT.

This clonotype was recorded only once. The chain carries TRBV3-1 and TRBJ2-7, with TRBD1 identical over 11 bases. This CDR3 is 14 amino acids long. The germline V gene has CDR1 LGHDT and CDR2 YNNKEL (reference sequence). Trimming at V came to 3 bases and at J to 10 bases, leaving 8 bases not matched to a gene. CDR3 amino acids: CASSHLDRGPIQYF. The CDR3 bases are TGTGCCAGCAGCCATTTGGACAGGGGGCCAATCCAGTACTTC.

The chain couples TRBV7-9 to TRBJ1-1; 11 bases map to TRBD1. V shed 1 base and J 11 bases; nucleotides not matched to a gene: 6. The CDR3 runs 14 residues. Germline CDR1 reads SEHNR; CDR2 reads FQNEAQ (reference sequence). The CDR3 DNA sequence: TGTGCCAGCAGCTTAGAGGGACAGGGGGTAGCGGCTTTCTTT. Amino acid sequence: CASSLEGQGVAAFF.

The chain joins TRBV7-2 to TRBJ2-3; weak D call: TRBD1 (6 bases). The CDR3 runs 15 residues. Germline loops: CDR1 SGHTA, CDR2 FQGNSA. The V and J ends lost 2 bases and 4 bases respectively, with 13 bases between them. The CDR3 DNA is TGTGCCAGCAGCTTACAACAGGGTGTGGCAGATACGCAGTATTTT. This encodes CASSLQQGVADTQYF.

J is TRBJ1-1 and V is TRBV20-1; D uncertain. Germline V gene lookup returns CDR1 DFQATT and CDR2 SNEGSKA (reference sequence). The CDR3 contains 11 residues. With 0 bases removed from V and 6 bases from J, the gap between germline ends came to 5 bases. DNA for the CDR3: TGCAGTGCTAGAGATCTCCCTGAAGCTTTCTTT. Translation gives CSARDLPEAFF.

This clonotype came up a few times. This chain connects TRBV28 to TRBJ2-6; D may be TRBD1 or TRBD2 (5 bases each). The V gene's germline CDR1 is MDHEN and CDR2 SYDVKM. V was cut by 2 bases and J by 0 bases, with 17 bases left in between. The CDR3 covers 19 residues. In DNA form, the CDR3 reads TGTGCCAGCAGTTTAAACCCGGGACGGAGAGCCTCTGGGGCCAACGTCCTGACTTTC. Translation: CASSLNPGRRASGANVLTF.

This clonotype was found many times. The V and J genes are TRBV4-3 and TRBJ2-1; 11 bases are a match to TRBD2. J was trimmed by 4 bases and V by 5 bases; bases with no gene match: 4. Germline-derived CDR1 and CDR2 are LGHNA and YSLEER. There are 15 residues in the CDR3. CDR3 sequence (DNA): TGCGCCAGCAGCTTTCGACTAGCGGGATACAATGAGCAGTTCTTC. This gives the protein CASSFRLAGYNEQFF.

This clonotype was counted a few times. This chain links TRBV27 with TRBJ2-1; 10 bases match TRBD2. Trimming cost V 6 bases and J 6 bases; bases outside gene matches: 17. Germline V gives CDR1 MNHEY, CDR2 SMNVEV (reference sequence). The CDR3 covers 18 residues. The CDR3 region has the DNA TGTGCCAGCAGCCCAACCCCCCGTTCGAGCGGGAGGGGCAATGAGCAGTTCTTC. It translates to CASSPTPRSSGRGNEQFF.

The chain has TRBV21-1 and TRBJ2-6. TRBV21-1 is listed as a pseudogene. This CDR3 comprises 14 residues. The CDR3 spells CASSAVSGANVLTF. The CDR3 DNA reads TGTGCCAGCAGCGCAGTCTCTGGGGCCAACGTCCTGACTTTC.

The chain employs TRBV20-1 and TRBJ2-1, with 13 positions matching TRBD2. This CDR3 spans 17 amino acids. Germline V gene data show CDR1 as DFQATT and CDR2 as SNEGSKA (reference sequence). V trimming: 3 bases; J trimming: 1 base; junction bases outside the gene matches: 6. The CDR3 DNA reads TGCAGTGCTAGGAAACGGGGACTAGCGGGGTCCTACAATGAGCAGTTCTTC. Translated, it gives CSARKRGLAGSYNEQFF.

J is TRBJ2-6 and V is TRBV6-2 or TRBV6-3; 7 bases map to TRBD2. The CDR3 contains 16 residues. Looked up from germline, CDR1 is MNHEY and CDR2 is SVGEGT. The junction had 9 bases not matched to a gene; V was cut back by 8 bases and J by 2 bases. The CDR3 DNA follows: TGTGCCAGCGTGGGAGGGTCTATGCCTGGGGCCAACGTCCTGACTTTC. It is translated as CASVGGSMPGANVLTF.

The V gene is TRBV20-1, the J gene TRBJ2-1; D gene ambiguous. Germline assignment: CDR1 DFQATT and CDR2 SNEGSKA (reference sequence). V gave up 0 bases and J gave up 0 bases, with 15 bases separating them. The CDR3 length is 17 residues. The CDR3 DNA is TGCAGTGCTAGAGATCCAACCCCCCAAAGCTCCTACAATGAGCAGTTCTTC. Amino acid sequence: CSARDPTPQSSYNEQFF.

This clonotype was recorded a few times. The J gene is TRBJ2-2, the V gene TRBV20-1; 11 bases agree with TRBD2. After removal of 3 bases from V and 5 bases from J, the junction contained 11 bases not matched to a gene. The CDR3 covers 17 residues. Germline V gene data show CDR1 as DFQATT and CDR2 as SNEGSKA (reference sequence). CDR3 DNA sequence: TGCAGTGCTAGGACCCCAGGACTAGCGGGTCGAACCGGGGAGCTGTTTTTT. Amino acids: CSARTPGLAGRTGELFF.

This clonotype has more than one count but fewer than ten. The chain has TRBV20-1 and TRBJ2-3; TRBD1 matches 7 bases. The junction had 19 bases not matched to a gene; V was cut back by 5 bases and J by 2 bases. CDR1 and CDR2 (germline): DFQATT, SNEGSKA (reference sequence). This CDR3 comprises 18 residues. DNA of the CDR3: TGCAGTGCTGGACCGCCCCCACTCGACAGGGCGAACACAGATACGCAGTATTTT. Amino acids: CSAGPPPLDRANTDTQYF.